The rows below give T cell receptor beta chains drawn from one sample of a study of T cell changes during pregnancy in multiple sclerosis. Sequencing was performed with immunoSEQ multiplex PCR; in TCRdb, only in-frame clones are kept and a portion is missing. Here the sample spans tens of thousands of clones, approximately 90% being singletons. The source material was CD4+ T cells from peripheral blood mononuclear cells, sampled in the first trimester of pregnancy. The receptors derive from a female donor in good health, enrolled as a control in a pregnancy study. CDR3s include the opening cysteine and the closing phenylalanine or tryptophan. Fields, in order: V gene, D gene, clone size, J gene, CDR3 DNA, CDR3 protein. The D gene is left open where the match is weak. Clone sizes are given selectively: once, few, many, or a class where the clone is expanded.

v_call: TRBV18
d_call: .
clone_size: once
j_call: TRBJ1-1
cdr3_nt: TGTGCCAGCTCAAGGGACAAGAACACTGAAGCTTTCTTT
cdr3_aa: CASSRDKNTEAFF

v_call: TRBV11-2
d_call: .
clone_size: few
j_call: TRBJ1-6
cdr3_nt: TGTGCCAGCAGCTTAGGCCGGGGTGTGAGTTCACCCCTCCACTTT
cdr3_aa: CASSLGRGVSSPLHF

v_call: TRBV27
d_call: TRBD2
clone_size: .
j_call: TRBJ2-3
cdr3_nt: TGTGCCAGCAGGGTAGCGGGGGCAAGGGATACGCAGTATTTT
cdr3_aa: CASRVAGARDTQYF